One sample yielded the 21 T cell receptor beta chains listed below, sequenced in a study of Graves' ophthalmopathy and Graves' hyperthyroidism. The authors amplified TCR beta CDR3 regions, and they did so from RNA transcripts for repertoire sequencing. HTBI primers were used in a first-round RT-PCR, which preceded a second-round multiplex PCR. TCRdb passed the multiplex PCR reads through MiXCR, listing each CDR3 protein once. The sample gives 500,000 to 700,000 distinct CDR3 sequences, under 45% of which show up once; 3.5% to 4.5% is in the top ten. Input material: peripheral blood or thyroid tissue (not recorded which). The receptor set was obtained from an adult man with Graves' hyperthyroidism.

The V and J genes are TRBV14 and TRBJ2-2; D ambiguous. CDR3 length: 14 amino acids. CDR1 and CDR2 (germline): SGHDN, FVKESK. V lost 4 bases and J 3 bases, leaving 9 bases between the germline ends. In DNA, the CDR3 is TGTGCCAGCAGCCTTAGTGCTGACACCGGGGAGCTGTTTTTT. It specifies CASSLSADTGELFF.

As for this clonotype: A much larger clonotype is one base distant, so this may be a read error. The chain is built from TRBV6-1 and TRBJ1-1; a weak D match, TRBD1 (5 bases). CDR3 length: 15 residues. Germline V lookup: CDR1 MNHNS, CDR2 SASEGT. The CDR3 loop is CASSAGRVVNTEALF. CDR3 DNA: TGTGCCAGCAGTGCAGGCAGGGTCGTCAACACTGAAGCTCTCTTT.

This clonotype has just a few counts. The chain links TRBV11-2 to TRBJ1-6, with D unresolved. Deletions cut 3 bases from V and 5 bases from J, with 14 bases between. From germline, CDR1 is SGHAT and CDR2 FQNNGV. The CDR3 is 16 amino acids. The CDR3 loop is CASSFRFGQDNSPLHF. The CDR3 DNA reads TGTGCCAGCAGCTTTCGCTTCGGTCAGGATAATTCACCCCTCCACTTT.

In this sample, this clonotype turned up a few times. The rearrangement uses TRBV5-6 and TRBJ2-3; a possible D gene is TRBD2 (6 bases). Germline assignment: CDR1 SGHDT and CDR2 YYEEEE. The CDR3 runs 12 residues. V was shortened by 1 base and J by 12 bases, with 12 bases between the two germline ends. The CDR3 sequence is CASSLWRGAQYF. DNA for the CDR3: TGTGCCAGCAGCTTGTGGCGGGGAGCTCAGTATTTT.

This clonotype occurred a few times. V is TRBV12-3 or TRBV12-4 and J is TRBJ2-5; 8 bases map to TRBD1. The CDR3 sequence is 16 residues long. V trimming: 5 bases; J trimming: 4 bases; junction bases outside the gene matches: 12. In nucleotides, the CDR3 is TGTGCCAGCAGTGCAGGGGGCAGGGGACACCCAGAGACCCAGTACTTC. As protein: CASSAGGRGHPETQYF.

The chain carries TRBV20-1 and TRBJ1-1, with D perhaps TRBD1 (6 bases). The CDR3 is 11 amino acids. Trimming shortened V by 6 bases and J by 7 bases, and 12 bases separated the two germline ends. The germline V gene encodes CDR1 DFQATT and CDR2 SNEGSKA (reference sequence). DNA of the CDR3: TGCAGTGCACCAGGGGTGAATGAAGCTTTCTTT. Its translation is CSAPGVNEAFF.

This chain links TRBV10-3 with TRBJ2-2; 8 positions match TRBD1. Germline V CDR1 and CDR2: ENHRY, SYGVKD. This CDR3 has 14 residues. V lost 6 bases and J lost 1; bases outside the gene matches: 1. The chain's CDR3 is CAISGTGNTGELFF. The CDR3 region has the DNA TGTGCCATCAGCGGGACAGGGAACACCGGGGAGCTGTTTTTT.

This clonotype was seen many times. The chain couples TRBV5-8 to TRBJ2-7; D unclear. Trimming took off 5 bases at V and 3 bases at J, with 6 bases between the two ends. Germline CDR1 and CDR2: SGHTS and YDEGEE. The CDR3 contains 11 residues. The CDR3 is CASRTLYEQYF. CDR3 nucleotide sequence: TGTGCCAGCAGAACCCTCTACGAGCAGTACTTC. Using reference TRBV5-8 and TRBJ2-7 for the parts outside the CDR3, the full variable domain is EAGVTQSPTHLIKTRGQQATLRCSPISGHTSVYWYQQALGLGLQFLLWYDEGEERNRGNFPPRFSGRQFPNYSSELNVNALELEDSALYLCASRTLYEQYFGPGTRLTVT.

This clonotype occurred many times. The J gene is TRBJ1-2, the V gene TRBV5-1, with D uncertain. The germline V gene encodes CDR1 SGHRS and CDR2 YFSETQ. The CDR3 length is 13 residues. V was cut by 2 bases and J by 8 bases, with 13 bases left in between. The CDR3, as DNA: TGCGCCAGCAGCTTCGCCGGGAGTAGGGGCTACACCTTC. Encoded protein: CASSFAGSRGYTF. Full variable domain (missing parts from reference TRBV5-1 and TRBJ1-2): KAGVTQTPRYLIKTRGQQVTLSCSPISGHRSVSWYQQTPGQGLQFLFEYFSETQRNKGNFPGRFSGRQFSNSRSEMNVSTLELGDSALYLCASSFAGSRGYTFGSGTRLTVV.

The rearrangement joins TRBV7-2 to TRBJ2-2; TRBD1 or TRBD2 may be the D gene (6 bases each). The CDR3 runs to 15 residues. Germline CDR1 is SGHTA and CDR2 is FQGNSA. The V end lost 7 bases, the J end lost 1 base, and 13 bases lay between the germline ends. The CDR3 here is CASNWGAENTGELFF. The CDR3 nucleotides read TGTGCCAGCAACTGGGGGGCCGAGAACACCGGGGAGCTGTTTTTT.

Details on this clonotype: A much larger clone lies one base from this, so it may be a read error. The J gene is TRBJ2-7, the V gene TRBV6-5; D may be TRBD2 (6 bases). With 2 bases removed from V and 2 bases from J, the gap between germline ends came to 10 bases. The CDR3 spans 14 residues. Germline values: CDR1 MNHEY, CDR2 SVGAGI. CDR3 amino acids: CASSYGGKAYEQYF. For the CDR3, the DNA is TGTGCCAGCAGTTACGGCGGGAAAGCCTACGAGCAGTACTTC.

The V gene is TRBV6-5, the J gene TRBJ1-3; D is undetermined. V shed 3 bases and J shed 4 bases, with 7 bases lying between them. The CDR3 is 13 amino acids. Germline V gene lookup returns CDR1 MNHEY and CDR2 SVGAGI. The CDR3 loop reads CASSYSVGNTIYF. The CDR3 DNA is TGTGCCAGCAGTTATTCGGTCGGAAACACCATATATTTT.

For this clonotype: A much more abundant neighbour one base away suggests this may be a read error. The rearrangement joins TRBV5-1 to TRBJ2-7; 7 bases map to TRBD1. Germline CDR1 and CDR2: SGHRS and YFSETQ. This CDR3 has 15 residues. The CDR3 DNA follows: TGCGCCAGCAGCTTGGGGGGACAGACTTCCTACGAGCGGTACTTC. This encodes CASSLGGQTSYERYF.

The V and J genes are TRBV12-3 or TRBV12-4 and TRBJ1-2, with a weak D call TRBD1 (6 bases). The length of the CDR3 is 16 residues. V was cut by 6 bases and J by 5 bases, with 22 bases left in between. The CDR3 is CASSLTPGGGPYGYTF. The DNA for the CDR3 is TGTGCCAGCAGCCTAACCCCCGGCGGGGGCCCTTATGGCTACACCTTC.

CDR3 coding DNA: TGTGCCATCAGTGATTGGACCAACGGACTAGCGGGAGTAGGGTACGAGCAGTACTTC. Amino acid sequence: CAISDWTNGLAGVGYEQYF. J is TRBJ2-7 and V is TRBV10-3; 13 nucleotides align to TRBD2. V was clipped by 3 bases and J by 4 bases; unmatched bases: 15. The germline V gene encodes CDR1 ENHRY and CDR2 SYGVKD. This CDR3 region has 19 residues.

The sample holds a few counts of this clonotype. The V call is TRBV6-1, the J call TRBJ1-4; D not certain. The CDR3 sequence is 16 residues long. Trimming removed 0 bases at V and 4 bases at J, with 12 bases between. CDR1 MNHNS and CDR2 SASEGT come from the germline V gene. For the CDR3, the DNA is TGTGCCAGCAGTGAAGCGCTAGGCAGATATAATGAAAAACTGTTTTTT. Encoded protein: CASSEALGRYNEKLFF.

Many counts were recorded for this clonotype. V gene TRBV15 combines with J gene TRBJ2-7; TRBD2 matches at 10 bases. CDR3 length: 16 amino acids. V was pared by 3 bases and J by 0 bases, with 5 bases of the junction left unmatched. From germline, CDR1 is LNHNV and CDR2 YYDKDF (reference sequence). CDR3 nucleotides: TGTGCCACCAGCAGGCCGGGACTAGCGAACTCCTACGAGCAGTACTTC. Residues: CATSRPGLANSYEQYF.

This clonotype was counted ten times or more. The rearrangement joins TRBV7-8 to TRBJ2-6, with 7 bases that match TRBD2. V lost 0 bases, J lost 0 bases, and 2 bases stayed unmatched. The V gene's germline CDR1 is SGHVS and CDR2 FQNEAQ. This CDR3 has 17 residues. The CDR3 DNA follows: TGTGCCAGCAGCTTAGCGGGAGGGGTCTCTGGGGCCAACGTCCTGACTTTC. Encoded protein: CASSLAGGVSGANVLTF.

This clonotype was observed at least ten times. The chain recombines TRBV7-2 with TRBJ1-1, with D possibly being TRBD1 (6 bases). The germline V gene encodes CDR1 SGHTA and CDR2 FQGNSA. The V end was cut by 2 bases, the J end by 5 bases, with 12 bases between. This CDR3 spans 14 amino acids. CDR3 protein: CASSLNRDRTEAFF. DNA for the CDR3: TGTGCCAGCAGCTTAAACAGGGATCGGACTGAAGCTTTCTTT.

For this clonotype: This may come from a read error, since a much larger clone is one base off. The chain carries TRBV5-1 and TRBJ2-7; perhaps TRBD2 as D (6 bases). The CDR3 is 13 amino acids. Trimming removed 0 bases from V and 3 bases from J, with 7 bases in between. Germline V CDR1 and CDR2: SGHRS, YFSETQ. CDR3: CASSLVGLYEQYF. Written as DNA, the CDR3 is TGCGCCAGCAGCTTGGTGGGACTCTACGAGCAGTACTTC.

The table lists this clonotype with a few counts. J is TRBJ2-7 and V is TRBV7-2; D gene uncertain. The DNA end is more similar to TRBJ2-1, so the J call may be wrong. The germline V gene encodes CDR1 SGHTA and CDR2 FQGNSA. This CDR3 region has 12 residues. The CDR3 DNA is TGTGCCAGCAGTCGATCGGCGCATGAGCAGTTCTTC. This encodes CASSRSAHEQFF.